This TCR beta chain was identified during a study of CD8+CD57+ T cells in acquired aplastic anemia. About the research overall: DNA recovered from sorted CD4+ and CD8+ cells had a mean of about 3 ug. Broader study findings: Found in both controls and patients were twenty-nine CD8+ CDR3 sequences. CD8+ Simpson's diversity in patients was not significantly different from that in controls.

Using genomic DNA as the template, TCR beta VDJ and CDR3 profiling was carried out. Each CDR3 protein gets one entry after TCRdb re-called the reads with MiXCR. This table holds about 110,000 distinct CDR3 sequences, 51% found once. The CDR3 runs 15 residues. CDR1 KGHDR and CDR2 SFDVKD come from the germline V gene. The V end lost 1 base, the J end lost 6 bases, and 14 bases lay between the germline ends. This clonotype appeared many times. What it recognizes is unknown. V usage is TRBV24-1 and J usage is TRBJ1-1; D remains unclear. Sequenced: sorted CD4+, CD8+, or CD8+CD57+ T cells (not recorded which) from PBMCs. This TCR was recovered from a human donor in good health, serving as a control. CDR3 protein: CATSDFPTPGSEAFF. The CDR3 bases are TGTGCCACCAGTGATTTCCCGACGCCGGGGTCTGAAGCTTTCTTT.